This passage covers 30 T cell receptor beta chains from one sample sequenced in a study of blood T cell repertoires in COVID-19. Profiling relied on immunoSEQ multiplex PCR, and the TCRdb table lists in-frame clones only, not all of them. The sample carries about 200,000 clones, roughly 83% recorded once. Sequencing was performed on PBMCs or T cells enriched from blood (not recorded which). These receptors were collected from a man aged 35-49 years with acute COVID-19.

The V and J genes are TRBV28 and TRBJ1-3; no clear D gene. V lost 4 bases to trimming and J lost 4 bases, with 5 bases between them. In germline, CDR1 is MDHEN, CDR2 SYDVKM. This CDR3 spans 12 amino acids. CDR3 bases: TGTGCCAGCAGTTCGGAGGGAAACACCATATATTTT. This codes for CASSSEGNTIYF. Together with reference TRBV28 and TRBJ1-3, the CDR3 gives the full variable domain: DVKVTQSSRYLVKRTGEKVFLECVQDMDHENMFWYRQDPGLGLRLIYFSYDVKMKEKGDIPEGYSVSREKKERFSLILESASTNQTSMYLCASSSEGNTIYFGEGSWLTVV.

This rearrangement joins TRBV4-1 to TRBJ2-5, with D perhaps matching TRBD2 (7 bases). V was pared by 4 bases and J by 5 bases, with 14 bases between. This CDR3 is built from 14 residues. The germline gives CDR1 MGHRA, CDR2 YSYEKL. The CDR3 bases are TGCGCCAGCAGCCTCCGGGGGGCCGCGGAGACCCAGTACTTC. This translates into CASSLRGAAETQYF.

The V call is TRBV2, the J call TRBJ1-4; 8 bases map to TRBD1. Germline V gene lookup returns CDR1 SNHLY and CDR2 FYNNEI. Losses at the gene ends were 4 bases for V and 12 bases for J; bases not matched to a gene: 10. This CDR3 is 14 amino acids long. The CDR3 coding sequence is TGTGCCAGCAGTGTCAGGGGGCGCAAAAGTGAACTGTTTTTT. It specifies CASSVRGRKSELFF. Together with reference TRBV2 and TRBJ1-4, the CDR3 gives the full variable domain: EPEVTQTPSHQVTQMGQEVILRCVPISNHLYFYWYRQILGQKVEFLVSFYNNEISEKSEIFDDQFSVERPDGSNFTLKIRSTKLEDSAMYFCASSVRGRKSELFFGSGTQLSVL.

The V and J genes are TRBV3-1 (or the pseudogene TRBV3-2) and TRBJ1-1; the match to TRBD1 covers 9 bases. Germline loops: CDR1 LGHDT, CDR2 YNNKEL (reference sequence). V dropped 0 bases and J dropped 4; count of bases not matched to a gene: 12. The CDR3 totals 18 residues. The CDR3 bases are TGTGCCAGCAGCCAAGATGCAGGGGACAGGGATTTATCCACTGAAGCTTTCTTT. This codes for CASSQDAGDRDLSTEAFF.

This clone has only a few counts. The chain uses TRBV5-1 and TRBJ1-3; D is unresolved. The V and J ends lost 5 bases and 2 bases respectively, with 17 bases between them. Germline assignment: CDR1 SGHRS and CDR2 YFSETQ. There are 16 residues in the CDR3. CDR3 nucleotide sequence: TGCGCCAGCAGTACTGAAAACTTGTCGACTGGAAACACCATATATTTT. Protein sequence: CASSTENLSTGNTIYF.

This clone was recorded only once. The gene calls are TRBV7-9 and TRBJ2-1; TRBD2 aligns across 7 bases. This CDR3 is 15 amino acids long. Looked up from germline, CDR1 is SEHNR and CDR2 is FQNEAQ (reference sequence). With 6 bases clipped from V and 6 bases from J, the junction kept 11 bases outside the gene matches. CDR3 amino acids: CASRFPGGVFNEQFF. The CDR3 DNA reads TGTGCCAGCAGGTTCCCGGGGGGAGTTTTCAATGAGCAGTTCTTC.

This clone was detected ten times or more. The V gene is TRBV5-1, the J gene TRBJ2-1, with TRBD2 as a possible D gene (5 bases). V gave up 2 bases and J gave up 0 bases, with 27 bases separating them. The CDR3 contains 21 residues. Per the germline V gene, CDR1 is SGHRS and CDR2 is YFSETQ. CDR3 sequence reads: CASSLLSRPLSLGSSYNEQFF. DNA of the CDR3: TGCGCCAGCAGCTTATTATCGAGACCCTTATCTTTAGGGAGCTCCTACAATGAGCAGTTCTTC.

The chain recombines TRBV7-2 with TRBJ2-5, with D perhaps matching TRBD2 (5 bases). V shed 2 bases and J shed 5 bases, with 12 bases lying between them. Germline V CDR1 and CDR2: SGHTA, FQGNSA. The CDR3 contains 14 residues. The CDR3 is CASSLSSSFETQYF. The CDR3 region has the DNA TGTGCCAGCAGCTTAAGTTCTAGCTTCGAGACCCAGTACTTC.

This chain uses TRBV19 with TRBJ2-1; 7 bases are a match to TRBD2. The CDR3 totals 16 residues. Germline CDR1 is LNHDA and CDR2 is SQIVND (reference sequence). The ends lost 3 bases at V and 3 bases at J; junction bases unmatched: 8. The CDR3 loop reads CASSILAGGGYNEQFF. CDR3 in DNA: TGTGCCAGTAGTATCTTAGCGGGTGGGGGCTACAATGAGCAGTTCTTC.

The V gene is TRBV25-1, the J gene TRBJ2-1, with D perhaps TRBD1 (6 bases). The CDR3 loop spans 15 amino acids. V gave up 3 bases and J gave up 9 bases, with 18 bases separating them. Germline CDR1 reads MGHDK; CDR2 reads SYGVNS. The CDR3 coding sequence is TGTGCCAGCAGTGACATCATACAGGGTCGGGGTGAGCAGTTCTTC. This gives the protein CASSDIIQGRGEQFF.

This clone was observed a single time. The rearrangement joins TRBV4-2 to TRBJ1-2; D unclear. The CDR3 is 15 amino acids. Germline V lookup: CDR1 LGHNA, CDR2 YNFKEQ. Trimming removed 4 bases at V and 0 bases at J, with 12 bases between. DNA for the CDR3: TGTGCCAGCAGCCCGTCGGGATTGGCTAACTATGGCTACACCTTC. It encodes CASSPSGLANYGYTF.

This clone turned up a few times. The chain joins TRBV6-4 to TRBJ2-1; 7 bases are a match to TRBD2. The CDR3 contains 16 residues. In germline, CDR1 is MRHNA, CDR2 SNTAGT. The ends lost 0 bases at V and 0 bases at J; junction bases unmatched: 2. CDR3 coding DNA: TGTGCCAGCAGTGACTCTGCGGGAGACTCCTACAATGAGCAGTTCTTC. The encoded protein is CASSDSAGDSYNEQFF.

The CDR3 nucleotides are TGTGCCTGGAGTCTAGCGTCACACTACGAGCAGTACTTC. This translates into CAWSLASHYEQYF. The chain is built from TRBV30 and TRBJ2-7; the D gene is possibly TRBD2 (6 bases). The CDR3 is 13 residues long. The V gene's germline CDR1 is GTSNPN and CDR2 SVGIG (reference sequence). Trimming pared 2 bases from V and 3 bases from J, leaving 11 bases between.

V gene TRBV28 combines with J gene TRBJ2-7, with D possibly TRBD1 on 5 matching bases. The CDR3 has 11 amino acids. CDR1 MDHEN and CDR2 SYDVKM come from the germline V gene. Trimming stripped 10 bases from V and 9 bases from J, with 16 bases between. This chain's CDR3 is CATKTDTGQYF. CDR3 nucleotide sequence: TGTGCCACCAAGACGGATACAGGGCAGTACTTC.

In DNA form, the CDR3 reads TGTGCCAGCAGCTTTAAAACAGGGGGACACAACACCGGGGAGCTGTTTTTT. It specifies CASSFKTGGHNTGELFF. This chain uses TRBV7-9 with TRBJ2-2; 8 nucleotides agree with TRBD1. This CDR3 contains 17 residues. The V gene's germline CDR1 is SEHNR and CDR2 FQNEAQ (reference sequence). V was pared by 3 bases and J by 2 bases, with 8 bases of the junction left unmatched.

J is TRBJ2-3 and V is TRBV5-1; TRBD2 agrees at 10 bases. The V and J ends lost 3 bases and 1 base, in that order; junction bases with no gene match: 14. Looked up from germline, CDR1 is SGHRS and CDR2 is YFSETQ. There are 19 residues in the CDR3. CDR3 loop: CASSSRLAGEVSGTDTQYF. CDR3 nucleotides: TGCGCCAGCAGCTCGAGGCTAGCGGGAGAGGTCTCGGGCACAGATACGCAGTATTTT.

A single count supports this clone. The V and J genes are TRBV6-1 and TRBJ1-5; D gene unclear. With 3 bases removed from V and 2 bases from J, the gap between germline ends came to 11 bases. Germline V gene lookup returns CDR1 MNHNS and CDR2 SASEGT. The CDR3 covers 15 residues. The CDR3 coding sequence is TGTGCCAGCAGTGATGTGGGCTTGGGCAATCAGCCCCAGCATTTT. It encodes CASSDVGLGNQPQHF.

The V and J genes are TRBV5-1 and TRBJ2-5; tentatively, D is TRBD1 (6 bases). Germline CDR1 is SGHRS and CDR2 is YFSETQ. V gave up 5 bases and J gave up 3 bases, with 14 bases separating them. The CDR3 is 14 residues long. The CDR3 DNA reads as TGCGCCAGCAGGGGGACCCCAGGGGAAGAGACCCAGTACTTC. It codes for CASRGTPGEETQYF.

This clone was recorded a few times. The rearrangement links TRBV18 to TRBJ2-7; 7 bases align to TRBD1. The CDR3 runs 14 residues. Germline lookup yields CDR1 KGHSH and CDR2 LQKENI. V shed 0 bases, J shed 3 bases, and the junction held 2 bases outside the gene matches. CDR3 in amino acids: CASSPPGQFYEQYF. DNA for the CDR3: TGTGCCAGCTCACCACCGGGACAGTTCTACGAGCAGTACTTC.

This clone was observed once. V and J are TRBV4-2 and TRBJ2-7; 10 bases map to TRBD1. V dropped 1 base and J dropped 7; count of bases not matched to a gene: 4. Germline V gene data show CDR1 as LGHNA and CDR2 as YNFKEQ. The CDR3 consists of 14 residues. The CDR3, as DNA: TGTGCCAGCAGCCAAGGACAGGGGGCTTGGGAGCAGTACTTC. Protein: CASSQGQGAWEQYF.

This clone was counted between two and nine times. The CDR3 protein is CASSRRTSNYGYTF. The CDR3 coding sequence is TGTGCCAGCAGTAGGAGAACTTCTAACTATGGCTACACCTTC. The chain employs TRBV2 and TRBJ1-2; D remains unclear. V was shortened by 5 bases and J by 0 bases, with 10 bases between the two germline ends. The CDR3 has 14 residues. Germline lookup yields CDR1 SNHLY and CDR2 FYNNEI.

The chain recombines TRBV2 with TRBJ2-7; 7 nucleotides align to TRBD2. In germline, CDR1 is SNHLY, CDR2 FYNNEI. The ends lost 7 bases at V and 3 bases at J; junction bases unmatched: 3. This CDR3 has 12 residues. The CDR3 bases are TGTGCCAGCAAGCGGGATCTCTACGAGCAGTACTTC. This encodes CASKRDLYEQYF.

This clone occurred once. The chain employs TRBV27 and TRBJ2-1; the match to TRBD2 covers 7 bases. Germline V CDR1 and CDR2: MNHEY, SMNVEV (reference sequence). This CDR3 is 18 amino acids long. The V and J ends lost 0 bases and 3 bases, in that order; junction bases with no gene match: 11. This CDR3 is CASSLSRSGLGRYNEQFF. The CDR3 nucleotides read TGTGCCAGCAGTTTATCGAGGTCCGGACTAGGACGCTACAATGAGCAGTTCTTC.

This clone was observed a single time. Written as DNA, the CDR3 is TGTGCCAGCAGCCGGCAGGGTACGCCCCTCCACTTT. Protein product: CASSRQGTPLHF. This chain uses TRBV3-1 (or the pseudogene TRBV3-2) with TRBJ1-6; D is possibly TRBD1 (5 bases). From germline, CDR1 is LGHDT and CDR2 YNNKEL (reference sequence). Trimming took 4 bases from V and 13 from J, leaving 11 bases between them. The CDR3 runs to 12 residues.

V usage is TRBV7-6 and J usage is TRBJ1-1, with 7 bases lining up with TRBD1. Germline V gene data show CDR1 as SGHVS and CDR2 as FNYEAQ. The CDR3 sequence is 15 residues long. The junction had 9 bases not matched to a gene; V was cut back by 5 bases and J by 3 bases. The CDR3 DNA reads as TGTGCCAGCAGCATGCCCAGGGGGTGGGACACTGAAGCTTTCTTT. Its translation: CASSMPRGWDTEAFF.

The rearrangement uses TRBV20-1 and TRBJ1-5, with TRBD1 as a possible D gene (6 bases). Germline V gives CDR1 DFQATT, CDR2 SNEGSKA (reference sequence). Trimming took off 6 bases at V and 3 bases at J, with 12 bases between the two ends. The CDR3 totals 13 residues. This CDR3 reads CSASGGLNQPQHF. For the CDR3, the DNA is TGCAGTGCGAGTGGGGGGCTCAATCAGCCCCAGCATTTT.

The rearrangement links TRBV20-1 to TRBJ1-1; D is unresolved. Per the germline V gene, CDR1 is DFQATT and CDR2 is SNEGSKA (reference sequence). The CDR3 has 11 amino acids. Trimming took 6 bases from V and 7 from J, leaving 12 bases between them. The CDR3 region is CSATDGIEAFF. The CDR3 coding sequence is TGCAGTGCCACGGACGGGATTGAAGCTTTCTTT.

The gene calls are TRBV4-1 and TRBJ2-2, with 8 bases fitting TRBD1. Germline assignment: CDR1 MGHRA and CDR2 YSYEKL. The CDR3 has 16 residues. J was trimmed by 1 base and V by 4 bases; bases with no gene match: 5. The CDR3 DNA follows: TGCGCCAGCAGCCTGACCGGGACAGGGAACACCGGGGAGCTGTTTTTT. Its protein product is CASSLTGTGNTGELFF.

The CDR3 loop is CASSLSGRETDTQYF. CDR3 bases: TGCGCCAGCAGCTTATCCGGGAGGGAAACAGATACGCAGTATTTT. The chain is built from TRBV5-1 and TRBJ2-3; TRBD2 matches 8 bases. The V and J ends lost 2 bases and 3 bases, in that order; junction bases with no gene match: 5. This CDR3 region has 15 residues. The germline CDR1 and CDR2 sequences are SGHRS and YFSETQ.

This clone was seen a handful of times. The CDR3 reads CASSPDRINAEAFF. Written as DNA, the CDR3 is TGTGCCAGCAGCCCCGACAGGATCAACGCTGAAGCTTTCTTT. The rearrangement uses TRBV6-5 and TRBJ1-1, with D possibly being TRBD1 (6 bases). This CDR3 spans 14 amino acids. Trimming removed 6 bases at V and 6 bases at J, with 17 bases between. CDR1 and CDR2 from the germline V gene are MNHEY and SVGAGI.